This is a list of T cell receptor beta chains from one sample in a study of shared clonotypes between healthy human individuals. Only in-frame clones appear in the TCRdb table, and some are missing; sequencing was by immunoSEQ multiplex PCR. The sample shows approximately 1.1 million clones, roughly 74% of them seen only once. The sample comprised memory CD4+ T cells from PBMCs. These receptors were obtained from a man aged 18-30 years in good health. Some clones in this sample may be carry-over from other donors' samples. Both conserved end residues are part of each CDR3. Size is omitted from some rows. Given values are once, few, many or a class for expanded clones.

v_gene: TRBV5-4; j_gene: TRBJ2-7; abundance: few; len: 16; CDR3aa: CASSSSSPMGSYEQYF
v_gene: TRBV28; j_gene: TRBJ2-3; abundance: -; len: 16; CDR3aa: CASSRLAGSSTDTQYF
v_gene: TRBV6-4; j_gene: TRBJ2-2; abundance: few; len: 16; CDR3aa: CASSEQALANTGELFF
v_gene: TRBV10-3; j_gene: TRBJ2-5; abundance: -; len: 14; CDR3aa: CAIRGDRGSETQYF
v_gene: TRBV11-1; j_gene: TRBJ1-2; abundance: -; len: 14; CDR3aa: CASSSDTGSRGYTF
v_gene: TRBV5-4; j_gene: TRBJ1-5; abundance: -; len: 13; CDR3aa: CASSLDKDQPQHF
v_gene: TRBV15; j_gene: TRBJ1-1; abundance: -; len: 13; CDR3aa: CATSRDLTTEAFF
v_gene: TRBV7-3; j_gene: TRBJ2-2; abundance: -; len: 12; CDR3aa: CASSSRNGELFF
v_gene: TRBV30; j_gene: TRBJ1-2; abundance: -; len: 13; CDR3aa: CAWSRGADYGYTF
v_gene: TRBV18; j_gene: TRBJ1-1; abundance: once; len: 15; CDR3aa: CASSPYRESNTEAFF
v_gene: TRBV6-5; j_gene: TRBJ2-7; abundance: few; len: 13; CDR3aa: CASRRALGYEQYF
v_gene: TRBV2; j_gene: TRBJ2-7; abundance: -; len: 12; CDR3aa: CASSSGAYEQYF
v_gene: TRBV28; j_gene: TRBJ1-4; abundance: -; len: 15; CDR3aa: CASSRPTGGIEKLFF
v_gene: TRBV18; j_gene: TRBJ2-5; abundance: -; len: 14; CDR3aa: CASSRGTSGETQYF
v_gene: TRBV6-5; j_gene: TRBJ1-1; abundance: -; len: 13; CDR3aa: CASVRAGNTEAFF
v_gene: TRBV2; j_gene: TRBJ2-1; abundance: -; len: 14; CDR3aa: CASEGGSSYNEQFF
v_gene: TRBV30; j_gene: TRBJ2-2; abundance: -; len: 15; CDR3aa: CAWGWTVKVTGELFF
v_gene: TRBV5-4; j_gene: TRBJ2-1; abundance: -; len: 15; CDR3aa: CASSSGLAGNNEQFF
v_gene: TRBV5-4; j_gene: TRBJ2-4; abundance: -; len: 14; CDR3aa: CASSLGDRGNIQYF
v_gene: TRBV28; j_gene: TRBJ2-5; abundance: -; len: 14; CDR3aa: CASSLVGDWETQYF